Listed below are T cell receptor beta chains from one sample, sequenced in a study of response to subunit inactivated influenza vaccine. TCRdb reprocessed the RT-PCR reads with MiXCR, giving one entry per CDR3 protein. This table holds 150,000 to 200,000 distinct CDR3 sequences, 10% to 15% found once. Separately, the same data were catalogued under a study of T cells expressing NK-cell markers.

The sequencing here drew on CD8+ T cells sorted from PBMCs, taken approximately 13 days after vaccination. Every receptor here comes from a man aged 50 or older who received an inactivated influenza vaccine. Both conserved end residues are part of each CDR3. A D gene is named only where the DNA matches it firmly. Expanded clones are given a class, and other clones once, few, many or no size at all.

j_gene: TRBJ1-4; abundance: -; v_gene: TRBV5-1; d_gene: -; CDR3aa: CARRQEGRAVEKLFF; CDR3nt: TGCGCCAGGCGTCAGGAGGGTCGAGCCGTCGAAAAACTGTTTTTT
j_gene: TRBJ1-1; abundance: few; v_gene: TRBV12-3/TRBV12-4; d_gene: -; CDR3aa: CASSLQARGTEAFF; CDR3nt: TGTGCCAGCAGTTTACAGGCAAGGGGGACTGAAGCTTTCTTT
j_gene: TRBJ2-7; abundance: many; v_gene: TRBV10-3; d_gene: TRBD1; CDR3aa: CAISEGGQAPYEQYF; CDR3nt: TGTGCCATCAGTGAGGGAGGACAGGCCCCCTACGAGCAGTACTTC
j_gene: TRBJ2-2; abundance: -; v_gene: TRBV9; d_gene: TRBD2; CDR3aa: CASSAWEGGTGELFF; CDR3nt: TGTGCCAGCAGCGCGTGGGAGGGAGGCACCGGGGAGCTGTTTTTT
j_gene: TRBJ2-1; abundance: -; v_gene: TRBV6-1; d_gene: TRBD2; CDR3aa: CASIDQRGGNSYNEQFF; CDR3nt: TGTGCCAGCATAGATCAGCGGGGGGGAAACTCCTACAATGAGCAGTTCTTC
j_gene: TRBJ2-7; abundance: few; v_gene: TRBV3-1; d_gene: TRBD2; CDR3aa: CASSEGLSYEQYF; CDR3nt: TGTGCCAGCAGCGAGGGACTAAGCTACGAGCAGTACTTC
j_gene: TRBJ2-7; abundance: few; v_gene: TRBV7-6; d_gene: TRBD2; CDR3aa: CASSLGGLAGDEQYF; CDR3nt: TGTGCCAGCAGCTTAGGTGGACTAGCGGGAGACGAGCAGTACTTC
j_gene: TRBJ2-7; abundance: many; v_gene: TRBV7-9; d_gene: -; CDR3aa: CASSLITGRGEQYF; CDR3nt: TGTGCCAGCAGCTTAATTACGGGGCGAGGGGAGCAGTACTTC
j_gene: TRBJ2-3; abundance: few; v_gene: TRBV5-1; d_gene: -; CDR3aa: CASSLSQGIDTQYF; CDR3nt: TGCGCCAGCAGCTTGTCCCAGGGAATAGATACGCAGTATTTT
j_gene: TRBJ1-1; abundance: -; v_gene: TRBV5-1; d_gene: -; CDR3aa: CASSYGRGLSNTEAFF; CDR3nt: TGCGCCAGCAGCTACGGAAGGGGACTATCGAACACTGAAGCTTTCTTT
j_gene: TRBJ2-7; abundance: many; v_gene: TRBV28; d_gene: -; CDR3aa: CASSLPDSTYEQYF; CDR3nt: TGTGCCAGCAGTTTACCGGACAGTACCTACGAGCAGTACTTC
j_gene: TRBJ2-1; abundance: -; v_gene: TRBV30; d_gene: TRBD2; CDR3aa: CAWSGAGGMRGYYEQFF; CDR3nt: TGTGCCTGGAGTGGAGCGGGAGGGATGAGGGGCTACTATGAGCAGTTCTTC
j_gene: TRBJ2-3; abundance: many; v_gene: TRBV7-2; d_gene: TRBD2; CDR3aa: CASSFNGGAIDTQYF; CDR3nt: TGTGCCAGCAGCTTTAACGGGGGGGCCATAGATACGCAGTATTTT
j_gene: TRBJ1-2; abundance: few; v_gene: TRBV12-3/TRBV12-4; d_gene: -; CDR3aa: CASSLTPGPYLNYGYTF; CDR3nt: TGTGCCAGCAGTTTAACCCCGGGACCGTACCTTAACTATGGCTACACCTTC
j_gene: TRBJ2-1; abundance: -; v_gene: TRBV7-8; d_gene: -; CDR3aa: CASSLGGPANEQFF; CDR3nt: TGTGCCAGCAGCTTAGGGGGACCGGCTAATGAGCAGTTCTTC
j_gene: TRBJ1-1; abundance: -; v_gene: TRBV2; d_gene: -; CDR3aa: CREEGGLGVTEAFF; CDR3nt: TGCCGCGAAGAGGGGGGGCTCGGGGTCACTGAAGCTTTCTTT
j_gene: TRBJ2-7; abundance: few; v_gene: TRBV6-2/TRBV6-3; d_gene: -; CDR3aa: CASSLSQGHPSYEQYF; CDR3nt: TGTGCCAGCAGCCTTTCCCAGGGACACCCCTCCTACGAGCAGTACTTC
j_gene: TRBJ2-1; abundance: many; v_gene: TRBV12-3/TRBV12-4; d_gene: -; CDR3aa: CASTYSGNEQFF; CDR3nt: TGTGCCAGCACCTATAGTGGGAATGAGCAGTTCTTC
j_gene: TRBJ1-1; abundance: few; v_gene: TRBV11-2; d_gene: TRBD1; CDR3aa: CASSQGVGTEAFF; CDR3nt: TGTGCCAGCAGTCAGGGGGTAGGGACTGAAGCTTTCTTT
j_gene: TRBJ2-5; abundance: few; v_gene: TRBV29-1; d_gene: TRBD1; CDR3aa: CSGSGTGGWETQYF; CDR3nt: TGCAGCGGATCCGGGACAGGGGGCTGGGAGACCCAGTACTTC
j_gene: TRBJ2-1; abundance: -; v_gene: TRBV27; d_gene: TRBD1; CDR3aa: CASRYGQGAYNEQFF; CDR3nt: TGTGCCAGCAGATATGGACAGGGGGCTTACAATGAGCAGTTCTTC
j_gene: TRBJ2-7; abundance: few; v_gene: TRBV27; d_gene: -; CDR3aa: CASSLSVASYEQYF; CDR3nt: TGTGCCAGCAGTTTATCGGTAGCATCCTACGAGCAGTACTTC
j_gene: TRBJ2-1; abundance: few; v_gene: TRBV6-1; d_gene: TRBD1; CDR3aa: CASRQGATSYNEQFF; CDR3nt: TGTGCCAGTCGGCAGGGGGCTACCTCCTACAATGAGCAGTTCTTC
j_gene: TRBJ2-1; abundance: -; v_gene: TRBV20-1; d_gene: TRBD2; CDR3aa: CSAKGLAGDIEQFF; CDR3nt: TGCAGTGCTAAGGGGCTAGCGGGAGATATTGAGCAGTTCTTC
j_gene: TRBJ2-3; abundance: -; v_gene: TRBV25-1; d_gene: -; CDR3aa: CASSALIDTQYF; CDR3nt: TGTGCCAGCAGTGCTCTCATAGATACGCAGTATTTT
j_gene: TRBJ1-1; abundance: once; v_gene: TRBV27; d_gene: -; CDR3aa: CASSSQGIGTEAFF; CDR3nt: TGTGCCAGCAGTTCTCAGGGGATCGGCACTGAAGCTTTCTTT
j_gene: TRBJ2-3; abundance: -; v_gene: TRBV27; d_gene: TRBD2; CDR3aa: CASSLGSLAGSDTQYF; CDR3nt: TGTGCCAGCAGTTTAGGGTCTCTAGCGGGGTCAGATACGCAGTATTTT